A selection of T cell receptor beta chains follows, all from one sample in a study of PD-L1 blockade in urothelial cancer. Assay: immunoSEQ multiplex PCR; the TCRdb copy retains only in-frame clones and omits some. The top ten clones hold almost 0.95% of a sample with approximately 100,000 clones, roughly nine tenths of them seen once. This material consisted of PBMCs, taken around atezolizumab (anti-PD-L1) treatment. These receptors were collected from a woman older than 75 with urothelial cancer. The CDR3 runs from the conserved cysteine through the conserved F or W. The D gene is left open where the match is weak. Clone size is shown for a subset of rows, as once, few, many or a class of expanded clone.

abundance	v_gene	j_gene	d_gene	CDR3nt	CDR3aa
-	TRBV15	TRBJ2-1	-	TGTGCCACCAGCAGAGATAAGGGACTCGCCTACAATGAGCAGTTCTTC	CATSRDKGLAYNEQFF
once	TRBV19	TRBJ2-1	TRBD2	TGTGCCAGTAGTGGAGCGGGAGTAAGGTATGAGCAGTTCTTC	CASSGAGVRYEQFF
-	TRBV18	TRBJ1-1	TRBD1	TGTGCCAGCTCACCCGGACAGGGGAACACTGAAGCTTTCTTT	CASSPGQGNTEAFF
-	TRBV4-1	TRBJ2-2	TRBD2	TGCGCCAGCAGCCAAGAGTCAGCGGGAGGGCCGGCCGGGGAGCTGTTTTTT	CASSQESAGGPAGELFF
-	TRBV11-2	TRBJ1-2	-	TGTGCCAGCAGCCCAGACAGTCTTTATGGCTACACCTTC	CASSPDSLYGYTF
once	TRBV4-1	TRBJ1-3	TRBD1	TGCGCCAGCAGCCAAGAACAGGGGAGCTCTGGAAACACCATATATTTT	CASSQEQGSSGNTIYF
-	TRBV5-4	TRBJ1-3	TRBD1	TGTGCCAGCAGCCCGGGACAGGTCTCTGGAAACACCATATATTTT	CASSPGQVSGNTIYF
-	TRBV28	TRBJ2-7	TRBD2	TGTGCCAGCAGCACCTGGGGGGGAGGCAGCGGGAGAACCAGTCCTTACGAGCAGTACTTC	CASSTWGGGSGRTSPYEQYF
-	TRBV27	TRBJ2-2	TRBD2	TGTGCCAGCAGTTTATGGCTAGCGGGAGGTACCGGGGAGCTGTTTTTT	CASSLWLAGGTGELFF
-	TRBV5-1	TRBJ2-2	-	TGCGCCAGCAGCTCCCGGACTGGGAACACCGGGGAGCTGTTTTTT	CASSSRTGNTGELFF
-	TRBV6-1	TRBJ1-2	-	TGTGCCAGCAGTGAAGCCTGGCAGGGCTATGGCTACACCTTC	CASSEAWQGYGYTF
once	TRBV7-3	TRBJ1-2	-	TGTGCCAGCAGCCCCGGGAGATCGGGTGGCTACACCTTC	CASSPGRSGGYTF
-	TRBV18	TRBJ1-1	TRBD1	TGTGCCAGCTCAAAAGAGACAGGGTTTGACACTGAAGCTTTCTTT	CASSKETGFDTEAFF
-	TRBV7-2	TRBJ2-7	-	TGTGCCAGCAGCTTCCCTAACACGGGGAGAAGCTCCTACGAGCAGTACTTC	CASSFPNTGRSSYEQYF
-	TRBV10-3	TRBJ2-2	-	TGTGCCATCAGCCCTACTACCGGGGAGCTGTTTTTT	CAISPTTGELFF
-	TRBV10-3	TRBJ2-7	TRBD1	TGTGCCATCAGACACGTCCAGGGACAGGGTTCCTACGAGCAGTACTTC	CAIRHVQGQGSYEQYF
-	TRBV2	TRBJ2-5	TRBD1	TGTGCCAGCAGCGCGGACAGGGCGCAGGAGACCCAGTACTTC	CASSADRAQETQYF
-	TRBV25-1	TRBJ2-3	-	TGTGCCAGCAGTGAAAATACGGGCTATAGGGGGTATTTT	CASSENTGYRGYF
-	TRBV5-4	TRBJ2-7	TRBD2	TGTGCCAGCAGCTTAGCCTCGGGAACTAGCGGAACCTACGAGCAGTACTTC	CASSLASGTSGTYEQYF
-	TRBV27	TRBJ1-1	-	TGTGCCAGCAGCCGGTGGGGCGGCACTGAAGCTTTCTTT	CASSRWGGTEAFF
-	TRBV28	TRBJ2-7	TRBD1	TGTGCCAGCAGTTCCGATCCTCGGACAGGCCGCTACGAGCAGTACTTC	CASSSDPRTGRYEQYF
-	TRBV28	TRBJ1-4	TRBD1	TGTGCCAGCAAGACCGGACAGGTTGAAAAACTGTTTTTT	CASKTGQVEKLFF
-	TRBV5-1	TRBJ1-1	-	TGCGCCAGCAGCTTTGGCCAGGGTTACACTGAAGCTTTCTTT	CASSFGQGYTEAFF
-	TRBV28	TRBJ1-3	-	TGTGCCAGCACCTGGGGGGGCAGTAAGAGCTCTGGAAACACCATATATTTT	CASTWGGSKSSGNTIYF
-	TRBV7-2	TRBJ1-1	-	TGTGCCAGCAGCTTTGTACAGCTCCCCTCAACTGAAGCTTTCTTT	CASSFVQLPSTEAFF
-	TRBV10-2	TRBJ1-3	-	TGCGCCAGCAGTTATCAGGGATCTGGAAACACCATATATTTT	CASSYQGSGNTIYF
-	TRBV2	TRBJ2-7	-	TGTGCCAGCAGGGTTGGACTGACATACGAGCAGTACTTC	CASRVGLTYEQYF
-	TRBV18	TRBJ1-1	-	TGTGCCAGCTCACCTCAGACAAGCGGCACTGAAGCTTTCTTT	CASSPQTSGTEAFF
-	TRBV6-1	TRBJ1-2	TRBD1	TGTGCCAGCAGTGCCGACAGGGGGCAAGGCTACACCTTC	CASSADRGQGYTF
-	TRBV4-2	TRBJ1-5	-	TGTGCCAGCAGCCGAGATCTGGGGCAGGGGCAGCCCCAGCATTTT	CASSRDLGQGQPQHF
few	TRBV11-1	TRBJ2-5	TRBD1	TGTGCCAGCAGCTTAGTGGAGACAAGGGGGCGAGAGACCCAGTACTTC	CASSLVETRGRETQYF